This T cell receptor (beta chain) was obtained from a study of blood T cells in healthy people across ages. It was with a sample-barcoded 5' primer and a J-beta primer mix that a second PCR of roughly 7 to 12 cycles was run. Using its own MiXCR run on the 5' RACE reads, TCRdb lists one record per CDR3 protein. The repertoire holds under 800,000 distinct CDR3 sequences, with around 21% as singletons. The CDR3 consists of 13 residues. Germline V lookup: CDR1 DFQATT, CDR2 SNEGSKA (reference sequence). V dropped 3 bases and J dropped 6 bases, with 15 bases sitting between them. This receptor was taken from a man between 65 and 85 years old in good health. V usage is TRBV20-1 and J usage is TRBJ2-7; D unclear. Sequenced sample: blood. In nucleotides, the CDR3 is TGCAGTGCTAGTGGTTCGGAATTGGGCGAGCAGTACTTC. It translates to CSASGSELGEQYF.